Below, one TCR beta chain is given with its context. Its antigen is not known. These data come from a study of T cell repertoires in cytomegalovirus infection. Study overall: Indicated by public TCR beta signatures were CMV infection and matching HLA type.

Germline values: CDR1 LNHDA, CDR2 SQIVND (reference sequence). CDR3 length: 15 amino acids. Trimming stripped 6 bases from V and 1 base from J, with 13 bases between. TCRdb re-called the reads with MiXCR, one entry per CDR3 protein. In the table there are approximately 110,000 distinct CDR3 sequences, around 9.1% of which are singletons. General study results and limits: Carriers of CMV and the relevant HLA type were discriminated by public TCR beta frequency.

The genes are TRBV19 and TRBJ1-5; D remains ambiguous. This sequence was found in a human donor in good health (CMV status not recorded). Some clones in this sample may be carry-over from other donors' samples. Sequenced: PBMCs, sequenced either directly or after in vitro stimulation (not recorded which). The CDR3 DNA reads as TGTGCCAGTAGAAGAGTGGCGGGAAGCAATCAGCCCCAGCATTTT. Translating it yields CASRRVAGSNQPQHF.